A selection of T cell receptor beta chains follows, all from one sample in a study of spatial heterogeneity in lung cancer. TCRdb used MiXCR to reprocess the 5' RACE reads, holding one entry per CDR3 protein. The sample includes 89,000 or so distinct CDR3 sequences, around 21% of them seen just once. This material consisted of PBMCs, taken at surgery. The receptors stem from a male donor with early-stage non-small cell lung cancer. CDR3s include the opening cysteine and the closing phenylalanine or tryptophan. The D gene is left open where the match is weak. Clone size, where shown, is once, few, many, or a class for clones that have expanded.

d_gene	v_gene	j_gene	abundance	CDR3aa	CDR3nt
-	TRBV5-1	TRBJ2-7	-	CASSRDGDEQYF	TGCGCCAGCAGCCGGGACGGGGACGAGCAGTACTTC
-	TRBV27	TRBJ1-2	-	CASSQPGTYGYTF	TGTGCCAGCAGCCAGCCCGGGACTTACGGCTACACCTTC
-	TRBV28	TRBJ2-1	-	CASGPGGSSYNEQFF	TGTGCCAGTGGACCCGGAGGTAGCTCCTACAATGAGCAGTTCTTC
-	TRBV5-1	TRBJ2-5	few	CASSLVWGRSETQYF	TGCGCCAGCAGCTTGGTTTGGGGGCGATCAGAGACCCAGTACTTC
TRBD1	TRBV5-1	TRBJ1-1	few	CASSPVDRVNTEAFF	TGCGCCAGCAGCCCTGTGGACAGGGTGAACACTGAAGCTTTCTTT
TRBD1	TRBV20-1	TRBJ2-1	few	CSARDPKQGVNEQFF	TGCAGTGCTAGAGATCCGAAACAGGGGGTGAATGAGCAGTTCTTC
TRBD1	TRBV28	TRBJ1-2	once	CASSTPGTGGHYGYTF	TGTGCCAGCAGTACCCCCGGGACAGGGGGCCACTATGGCTACACCTTC
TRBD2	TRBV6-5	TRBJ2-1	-	CASSTILAGGPNEQFF	TGTGCCAGCAGTACCATACTAGCGGGAGGGCCCAATGAGCAGTTCTTC
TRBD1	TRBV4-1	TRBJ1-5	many	CASSQLDRGDQPQHF	TGCGCCAGCAGCCAGTTGGACAGGGGAGACCAGCCCCAGCATTTT
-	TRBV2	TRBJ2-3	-	CASLRSYTDTQYF	TGTGCCAGCCTGCGGTCCTACACAGATACGCAGTATTTT
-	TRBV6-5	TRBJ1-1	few	CASSYSGLGTEAFF	TGTGCCAGCAGTTACTCGGGTTTGGGGACTGAAGCTTTCTTT
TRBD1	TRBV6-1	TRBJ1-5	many	CASSETHRQGPHQPQHF	TGTGCCAGCAGTGAAACCCATCGACAGGGGCCCCATCAGCCCCAGCATTTT
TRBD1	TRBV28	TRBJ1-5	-	CASRKGQAVGPQHF	TGTGCCAGCAGGAAGGGACAGGCCGTAGGGCCCCAGCATTTT
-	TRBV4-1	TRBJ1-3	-	CASSLDTRNSGNTIYF	TGCGCCAGCAGCCTCGACACCCGTAACTCTGGAAACACCATATATTTT
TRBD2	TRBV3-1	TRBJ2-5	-	CASSQPSGAQETQYF	TGTGCCAGCAGCCAACCTAGCGGGGCACAAGAGACCCAGTACTTC
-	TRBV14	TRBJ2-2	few	CASSQGRGGELFF	TGTGCCAGCAGCCAAGGTCGAGGCGGGGAGCTGTTTTTT
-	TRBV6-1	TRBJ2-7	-	CASSEQGTSYEQYF	TGTGCCAGCAGCGAACAGGGTACTTCCTACGAGCAGTACTTC
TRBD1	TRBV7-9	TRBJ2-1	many	CASSSRTGYNEQFF	TGTGCCAGCAGCTCTCGGACAGGTTACAATGAGCAGTTCTTC
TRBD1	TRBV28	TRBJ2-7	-	CASSPGTGVYEQYF	TGTGCCAGCAGTCCTGGGACAGGGGTCTACGAGCAGTACTTC
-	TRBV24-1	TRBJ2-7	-	CATSDSRQGPYEQYF	TGTGCCACCAGTGATTCGAGGCAGGGGCCCTACGAGCAGTACTTC
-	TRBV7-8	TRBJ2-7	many	CASSRKAGYEQYF	TGTGCCAGCAGCCGAAAGGCAGGCTACGAGCAGTACTTC
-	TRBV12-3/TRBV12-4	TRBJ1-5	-	CASSLRGTHQPQHF	TGTGCCAGCAGTTTGAGGGGGACGCATCAGCCCCAGCATTTT
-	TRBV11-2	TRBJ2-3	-	CASSVGGTDTQYF	TGTGCCAGCAGCGTAGGGGGCACAGATACGCAGTATTTT
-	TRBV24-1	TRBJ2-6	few	CATSGANVLTF	TGTGCCACCAGCGGGGCCAACGTCCTGACTTTC
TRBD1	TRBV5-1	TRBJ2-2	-	CASSLTGGNGELFF	TGCGCCAGCAGCTTGACAGGGGGAAACGGGGAGCTGTTTTTT
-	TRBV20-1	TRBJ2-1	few	CSQQGLSGNEQFF	TGCAGTCAGCAGGGTTTATCTGGGAATGAGCAGTTCTTC
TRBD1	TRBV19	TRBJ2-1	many	CASRDRVPYNEQFF	TGTGCCAGCCGGGACAGGGTCCCCTACAATGAGCAGTTCTTC
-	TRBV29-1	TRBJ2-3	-	CSVEGVQGKSTDTQYF	TGCAGCGTTGAGGGTGTCCAGGGCAAGAGCACAGATACGCAGTATTTT
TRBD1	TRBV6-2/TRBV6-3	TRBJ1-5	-	CASQPHSATGVGNQPQHF	TGTGCCAGCCAGCCCCATTCGGCTACAGGGGTGGGCAATCAGCCCCAGCATTTT
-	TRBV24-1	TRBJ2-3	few	CATSDFGNGHRYF	TGTGCCACCAGTGATTTCGGAAACGGTCATAGGTATTTT
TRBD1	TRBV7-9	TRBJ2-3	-	CASIPPDRAGDTQYF	TGTGCCAGCATCCCACCGGACAGGGCCGGAGATACGCAGTATTTT
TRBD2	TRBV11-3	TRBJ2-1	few	CASSFGTSGGEENEQFF	TGTGCCAGCAGCTTTGGCACTAGCGGGGGGGAGGAGAATGAGCAGTTCTTC